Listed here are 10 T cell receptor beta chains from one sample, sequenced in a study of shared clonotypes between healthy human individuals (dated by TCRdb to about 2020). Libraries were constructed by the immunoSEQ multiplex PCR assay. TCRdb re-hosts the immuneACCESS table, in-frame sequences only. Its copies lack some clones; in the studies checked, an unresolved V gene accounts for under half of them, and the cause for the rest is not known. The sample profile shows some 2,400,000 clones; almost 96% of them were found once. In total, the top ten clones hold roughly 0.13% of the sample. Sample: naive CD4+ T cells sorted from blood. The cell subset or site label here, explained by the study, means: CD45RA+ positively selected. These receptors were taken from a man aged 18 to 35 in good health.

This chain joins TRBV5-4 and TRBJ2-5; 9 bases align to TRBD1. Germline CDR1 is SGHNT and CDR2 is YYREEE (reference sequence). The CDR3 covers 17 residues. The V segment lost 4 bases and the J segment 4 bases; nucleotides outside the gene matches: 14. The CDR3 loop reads CASSSPTTGGRGETQYF. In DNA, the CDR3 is TGTGCCAGCAGCAGTCCTACTACAGGGGGCAGGGGAGAGACCCAGTACTTC. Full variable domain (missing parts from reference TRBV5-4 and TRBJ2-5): ETGVTQSPTHLIKTRGQQVTLRCSSQSGHNTVSWYQQALGQGPQFIFQYYREEENGRGNFPPRFSGLQFPNYSSELNVNALELDDSALYLCASSSPTTGGRGETQYFGPGTRLLVL.

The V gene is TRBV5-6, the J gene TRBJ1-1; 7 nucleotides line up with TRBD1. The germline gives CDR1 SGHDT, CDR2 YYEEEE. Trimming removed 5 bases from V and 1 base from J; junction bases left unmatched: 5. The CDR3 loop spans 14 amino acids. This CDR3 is CASRYGQANTEAFF. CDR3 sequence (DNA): TGTGCCAGCAGATATGGACAGGCGAACACTGAAGCTTTCTTT.

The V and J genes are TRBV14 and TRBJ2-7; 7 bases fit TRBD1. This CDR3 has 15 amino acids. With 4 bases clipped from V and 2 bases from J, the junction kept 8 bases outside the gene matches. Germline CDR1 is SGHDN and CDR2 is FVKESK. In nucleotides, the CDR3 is TGTGCCAGCAGCCGCCGAACCGGGACAGCCTACGAGCAGTACTTC. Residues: CASSRRTGTAYEQYF.

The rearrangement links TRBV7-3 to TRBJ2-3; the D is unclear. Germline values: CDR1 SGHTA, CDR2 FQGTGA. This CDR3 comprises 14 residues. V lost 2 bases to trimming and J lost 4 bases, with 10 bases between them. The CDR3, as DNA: TGTGCCAGCAGCTTATCTTTCGGAGCAGATACGCAGTATTTT. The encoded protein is CASSLSFGADTQYF.

The CDR3 loop is CASTPDHLRFGEQFF. DNA for the CDR3: TGCGCCAGCACCCCGGACCACCTGCGGTTCGGTGAGCAGTTCTTC. The chain uses TRBV5-1 and TRBJ2-1; the D is unclear. The germline V gene has CDR1 SGHRS and CDR2 YFSETQ. The CDR3 has 15 amino acids. Trimming took 6 bases from V and 9 from J, leaving 22 bases between them. The full variable domain, in which reference TRBV5-1 and TRBJ2-1 provide the parts outside the CDR3, is KAGVTQTPRYLIKTRGQQVTLSCSPISGHRSVSWYQQTPGQGLQFLFEYFSETQRNKGNFPGRFSGRQFSNSRSEMNVSTLELGDSALYLCASTPDHLRFGEQFFGPGTRLTVL.

The CDR3 spells CASRQGQEINQPQHF. As DNA, the CDR3 is TGTGCCAGCAGGCAGGGACAGGAGATCAATCAGCCCCAGCATTTT. The chain carries TRBV2 and TRBJ1-5, with 8 bases lining up with TRBD1. V shed 6 bases and J 3 bases; nucleotides not matched to a gene: 7. CDR1 is SNHLY, CDR2 FYNNEI, per germline. The CDR3 runs 15 residues.

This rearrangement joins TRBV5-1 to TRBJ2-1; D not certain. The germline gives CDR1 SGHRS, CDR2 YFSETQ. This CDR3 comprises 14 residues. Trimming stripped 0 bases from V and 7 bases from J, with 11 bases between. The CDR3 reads CASSLERSGNEQFF. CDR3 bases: TGCGCCAGCAGCTTGGAAAGGTCAGGTAATGAGCAGTTCTTC.

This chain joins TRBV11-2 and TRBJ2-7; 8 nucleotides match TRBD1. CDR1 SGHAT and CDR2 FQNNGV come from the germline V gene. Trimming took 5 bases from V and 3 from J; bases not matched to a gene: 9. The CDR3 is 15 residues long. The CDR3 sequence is CASSQGGQVYYEQYF. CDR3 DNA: TGTGCCAGCAGCCAAGGGGGACAGGTCTACTACGAGCAGTACTTC.

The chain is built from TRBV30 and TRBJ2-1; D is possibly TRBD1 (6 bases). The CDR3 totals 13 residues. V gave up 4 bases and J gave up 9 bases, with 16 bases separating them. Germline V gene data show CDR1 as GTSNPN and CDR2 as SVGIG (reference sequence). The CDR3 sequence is CAWKGQGNGEQFF. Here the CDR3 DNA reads TGTGCCTGGAAGGGGCAGGGGAATGGTGAGCAGTTCTTC. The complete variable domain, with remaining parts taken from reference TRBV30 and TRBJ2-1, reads SQTIHQWPATLVQPVGSPLSLECTVEGTSNPNLYWYRQAAGRGLQLLFYSVGIGQISSEVPQNLSASRPQDRQFILSSKKLLLSDSGFYLCAWKGQGNGEQFFGPGTRLTVL.

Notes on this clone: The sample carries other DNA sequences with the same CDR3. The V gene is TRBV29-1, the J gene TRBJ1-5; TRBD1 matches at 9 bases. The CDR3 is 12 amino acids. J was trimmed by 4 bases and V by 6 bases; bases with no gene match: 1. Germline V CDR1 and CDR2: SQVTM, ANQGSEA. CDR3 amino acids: CSVGTGNQPQHF. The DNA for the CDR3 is TGCAGCGTAGGGACAGGGAATCAGCCCCAGCATTTT. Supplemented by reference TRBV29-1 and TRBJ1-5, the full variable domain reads SAVISQKPSRDICQRGTSLTIQCQVDSQVTMMFWYRQQPGQSLTLIATANQGSEATYESGFVIDKFPISRPNLTFSTLTVSNMSPEDSSIYLCSVGTGNQPQHFGDGTRLSIL.